This TCR beta chain originates from a study (dated by TCRdb to about 2016). Preparation of the library involved RT-PCR. Reads for this sample came from an Illumina MiSeq. TCRdb applied fastp at Q25 and MiXCR to the public reads, then kept only in-frame beta chains. Rows are unified per CDR3 protein, each entry keeping the most common DNA and genes. This sample comprises about 680,000 distinct CDR3 sequences, 14% of them detected only once. The top ten clonotypes cover 3.6% of the sample. The germline V gene supplies CDR1 MNHEY and CDR2 SVGEGT. Its CDR3 holds 19 amino acids, cysteine through phenylalanine. The only DNA kept is the CDR3, 57 bases in frame from the first base. The germline V and J ends show losses of 3 bases and 1 base respectively, and no gene match explains 16 bases of the junction. As concerns this clonotype: No cognate antigen has been identified for it. The record has no base qualities; no much larger clone is one base away.

The sample consisted of memory CD4+ T cells from blood. The clonotype was recovered from a female donor in good health, serving as a healthy control. The rearrangement combines TRBV6-2 or TRBV6-3 with TRBJ2-7, with 9 bases aligning to TRBD2. Here the CDR3 is given as CASSYFPGGGRGTSYEQYF. The bases are TGTGCCAGCAGTTATTTCCCCGGCGGCGGGAGGGGGACTTCCTACGAGCAGTACTTC.